One and the same sample provided the 26 T cell receptor beta chains below, sequenced in a study of cytomegalovirus exposure and HLA in healthy donors listed by TCRdb under 2017. Library generation was performed with the immunoSEQ multiplex PCR assay. The multiplex PCR relied on a mix of 60 forward primers for TCR Vbeta segments and 13 reverse primers for TCR Jbeta segments. What TCRdb holds here is the immuneACCESS table cut down to in-frame rearrangements. Part of the clones is not present; checked against another copy, under half of the missing clones reflect an unresolved V gene, and the others are unexplained. This sample lists more than 95,000 clones; 64% were detected once. The ten largest clonotypes hold roughly 3% of the sample. The source material was PBMCs. These receptor sequences come from a man in his fifties or sixties in good health and CMV-seronegative.

The chain links TRBV19 to TRBJ1-3; no firm D call. The CDR3 sequence is 15 residues long. From germline, CDR1 is LNHDA and CDR2 SQIVND (reference sequence). Trimming cost V 4 bases and J 0 bases, with 10 bases left between them. The CDR3 nucleotides read TGTGCCAGTAGTAGCGGGAGGAGCTCTGGAAACACCATATATTTT. The encoded protein is CASSSGRSSGNTIYF. The whole variable domain, filled in from reference TRBV19 and TRBJ1-3, reads DGGITQSPKYLFRKEGQNVTLSCEQNLNHDAMYWYRQDPGQGLRLIYYSQIVNDFQKGDIAEGYSVSREKKESFPLTVTSAQKNPTAFYLCASSSGRSSGNTIYFGEGSWLTVV.

Comments on this clone: At the DNA level, this CDR3 is encoded by other sequences in the same sample as well. The V and J genes are TRBV28 and TRBJ1-2; D ambiguous. Per germline, CDR1 MDHEN and CDR2 SYDVKM. The V and J ends lost 1 base and 8 bases respectively, with 8 bases between them. The CDR3 has 12 amino acids. The CDR3 bases are TGTGCCAGCAGTTTATCAGGTTACGGCTACACCTTC. Protein product: CASSLSGYGYTF.

The V call is TRBV6-1, the J call TRBJ1-2; TRBD1 aligns across 10 bases. The junction had 4 bases not matched to a gene; V was cut back by 6 bases and J by 6 bases. Germline V gives CDR1 MNHNS, CDR2 SASEGT. The CDR3 loop spans 13 amino acids. CDR3 sequence: CASRDRGRNGYTF. In DNA, the CDR3 is TGTGCCAGCAGGGACAGGGGGAGAAATGGCTACACCTTC.

The genes are TRBV6-6 and TRBJ2-4; D is ambiguous. V lost 0 bases and J lost 0, with 9 bases in between. This CDR3 contains 16 residues. In germline, CDR1 is MNHNY, CDR2 SVGAGI (reference sequence). This CDR3 is CASSYSGRLAKNIQYF. The CDR3 coding sequence is TGTGCCAGCAGTTACTCAGGCAGACTAGCCAAAAACATTCAGTACTTC.

This clone showed up just a few times. The genes are TRBV4-1 and TRBJ2-1; no clear D gene. CDR1 and CDR2 (germline): MGHRA, YSYEKL. This CDR3 contains 16 residues. The V end lost 2 bases, the J end lost 0 bases, and 11 bases lay between the germline ends. The CDR3 region has the DNA TGCGCCAGCAGCCAACTGGAGACGAGCTCCTACAATGAGCAGTTCTTC. Amino acid sequence: CASSQLETSSYNEQFF.

The genes are TRBV4-2 and TRBJ2-3, with 15 bases matching TRBD2. Germline lookup yields CDR1 LGHNA and CDR2 YNFKEQ. CDR3 length equals 20 residues. Unmatched junction bases numbered 12, after V lost 3 bases and J lost 2 bases. This chain's CDR3 is CASSHDTGTSGGRNTDTQYF. The CDR3 nucleotides read TGTGCCAGCAGCCACGATACCGGGACTAGCGGGGGGAGGAACACAGATACGCAGTATTTT.

The gene calls are TRBV4-1 and TRBJ1-1, with D perhaps TRBD1 (5 bases). The V end was cut by 10 bases, the J end by 0 bases, with 15 bases between. CDR3 length: 14 amino acids. CDR1 MGHRA and CDR2 YSYEKL come from the germline V gene. This chain's CDR3 is CATGGSSMNTEAFF. CDR3 nucleotides: TGCGCCACGGGGGGGTCCAGCATGAACACTGAAGCTTTCTTT.

This clone occurred once. The V call is TRBV19, the J call TRBJ1-5, with 7 bases aligning to TRBD1. The CDR3 contains 15 residues. V lost 3 bases to trimming and J lost 5 bases; unmatched junction nucleotides: 7. In germline, CDR1 is LNHDA, CDR2 SQIVND (reference sequence). This CDR3 is CASSMGQNRHQPQHF. In DNA, the CDR3 is TGTGCCAGTAGTATGGGACAGAATAGACATCAGCCCCAGCATTTT. Based on the CDR3 plus reference TRBV19 and TRBJ1-5, the full variable domain is DGGITQSPKYLFRKEGQNVTLSCEQNLNHDAMYWYRQDPGQGLRLIYYSQIVNDFQKGDIAEGYSVSREKKESFPLTVTSAQKNPTAFYLCASSMGQNRHQPQHFGDGTRLSIL.

This chain joins TRBV19 and TRBJ2-2, with D possibly matching TRBD2 (7 bases). The CDR3 length is 12 residues. From germline, CDR1 is LNHDA and CDR2 SQIVND (reference sequence). With 10 bases removed from V and 5 bases from J, the gap between germline ends came to 11 bases. CDR3 region: CAIGGATGELFF. The CDR3 region has the DNA TGTGCCATAGGGGGGGCAACCGGGGAGCTGTTTTTT.

V gene TRBV10-3 combines with J gene TRBJ1-1; 7 bases agree with TRBD1. The V gene's germline CDR1 is ENHRY and CDR2 SYGVKD. The CDR3 covers 17 residues. Trimming cost V 0 bases and J 4 bases; bases outside gene matches: 11. CDR3 DNA: TGTGCCATCAGTGAGTCTCGGCAGGGGGTTAGTGGCACTGAAGCTTTCTTT. Encoded protein: CAISESRQGVSGTEAFF.

In this sample, this clone turned up once. This chain connects TRBV9 to TRBJ2-1; a possible D gene is TRBD2 (6 bases). CDR3 length equals 15 residues. V was shortened by 3 bases and J by 3 bases, with 13 bases between the two germline ends. In germline, CDR1 is SGDLS, CDR2 YYNGEE. The CDR3 sequence: CASSDGTPLYNEQFF. In DNA form, the CDR3 reads TGTGCCAGCAGCGACGGGACTCCCCTCTACAATGAGCAGTTCTTC.

V usage is TRBV2 and J usage is TRBJ1-5; TRBD1 matches 7 bases. V lost 6 bases and J lost 3; bases outside the gene matches: 8. CDR1 and CDR2 (germline): SNHLY, FYNNEI. This CDR3 contains 15 residues. CDR3 coding DNA: TGTGCCAGCAGGGAAAACAGGGGTTTCAATCAGCCCCAGCATTTT. Residues: CASRENRGFNQPQHF.

The chain has TRBV7-7 and TRBJ2-5; TRBD2 matches 7 bases. V lost 1 base to trimming and J lost 5 bases; unmatched junction nucleotides: 4. The germline gives CDR1 SSHAT, CDR2 FNYEAQ (reference sequence). The CDR3 is 14 amino acids. The chain's CDR3 is CASSLGGGSETQYF. In DNA form, the CDR3 reads TGTGCCAGCAGCTTAGGGGGGGGGAGTGAGACCCAGTACTTC.

The chain recombines TRBV5-6 with TRBJ2-2; 7 nucleotides match TRBD2. Germline V CDR1 and CDR2: SGHDT, YYEEEE. This CDR3 has 16 residues. The junction had 9 bases not matched to a gene; V was cut back by 5 bases and J by 2 bases. The CDR3 reads CASRRTGGGNTGELFF. The CDR3, as DNA: TGTGCCAGCAGGAGAACCGGCGGGGGAAACACCGGGGAGCTGTTTTTT.

For the CDR3, the DNA is TGTGCCAGCAGTGATACGGGGACAGTGAACACTGAAGCTTTCTTT. This sequence encodes CASSDTGTVNTEAFF. J is TRBJ1-1 and V is TRBV11-2, with 7 bases fitting TRBD1. Germline V gives CDR1 SGHAT, CDR2 FQNNGV. CDR3 length: 15 amino acids. Trimming took 6 bases from V and 0 from J; bases not matched to a gene: 7.

This clone was seen once. This sequence joins TRBV14 and TRBJ2-5; perhaps TRBD2 as D (5 bases). The CDR3 covers 15 residues. The germline CDR1 and CDR2 sequences are SGHDN and FVKESK. V was clipped by 1 base and J by 2 bases, with 11 bases between them. The DNA of the CDR3 is TGTGCCAGCAGCCAAGGGTCTAGCTGGCAAGAGACCCAGTACTTC. This gives the protein CASSQGSSWQETQYF.

This chain joins TRBV27 and TRBJ2-1; 9 bases fit TRBD2. V lost 6 bases to trimming and J lost 4 bases; unmatched junction nucleotides: 7. This CDR3 region has 15 residues. Germline CDR1 is MNHEY and CDR2 is SMNVEV (reference sequence). The CDR3 region is CASRGSGRGYNEQFF. CDR3 DNA: TGTGCCAGCAGGGGTAGCGGGAGAGGATACAATGAGCAGTTCTTC.

The rearrangement uses TRBV9 and TRBJ2-6; a weak D match, TRBD2 (6 bases). Per germline, CDR1 SGDLS and CDR2 YYNGEE. V was shortened by 7 bases and J by 2 bases, with 10 bases between the two germline ends. There are 14 residues in the CDR3. CDR3 nucleotide sequence: TGTGCCAGCGGGGGGTCCCCTGGGGCCAACGTCCTGACTTTC. Its protein product is CASGGSPGANVLTF.

In its sample, this clone was seen once. The rearrangement uses TRBV6-5 and TRBJ1-1, with D unresolved. Germline V gene lookup returns CDR1 MNHEY and CDR2 SVGAGI. The CDR3 spans 15 residues. With 0 bases removed from V and 0 bases from J, the gap between germline ends came to 8 bases. CDR3 sequence (DNA): TGTGCCAGCAGTTACTCCCAGAAGATGAACACTGAAGCTTTCTTT. Translated, it gives CASSYSQKMNTEAFF.

This clone was recorded a few times. This chain links TRBV9 with TRBJ1-4; TRBD1 agrees at 8 bases. Germline V lookup: CDR1 SGDLS, CDR2 YYNGEE. The CDR3 is made up of 14 amino acids. The V and J ends lost 0 bases and 7 bases, in that order; junction bases with no gene match: 2. CDR3 nucleotides: TGTGCCAGCAGCGTAGGAACAGGGGGTGAAAAACTGTTTTTT. It specifies CASSVGTGGEKLFF.

In this sample, this clone turned up once. The V gene is TRBV28, the J gene TRBJ1-1; D gene unclear. Germline lookup yields CDR1 MDHEN and CDR2 SYDVKM. This CDR3 has 13 amino acids. The V end lost 1 base, the J end lost 1 base, and 4 bases lay between the germline ends. The CDR3 nucleotides read TGTGCCAGCAGTTTATTATCGAACACTGAAGCTTTCTTT. Translation: CASSLLSNTEAFF. Full variable domain (outside the CDR3, taken from reference TRBV28 and TRBJ1-1): DVKVTQSSRYLVKRTGEKVFLECVQDMDHENMFWYRQDPGLGLRLIYFSYDVKMKEKGDIPEGYSVSREKKERFSLILESASTNQTSMYLCASSLLSNTEAFFGQGTRLTVV.

The chain has TRBV11-2 and TRBJ1-4, with 7 bases aligning to TRBD1. CDR3 length: 15 residues. CDR1 and CDR2 (germline): SGHAT, FQNNGV. After removal of 0 bases from V and 2 bases from J, the junction contained 0 bases not matched to a gene. The CDR3 protein is CASSLDRGTNEKLFF. For the CDR3, the DNA is TGTGCCAGCAGCTTAGACAGGGGGACTAATGAAAAACTGTTTTTT.

This clone has just a few counts. The chain uses TRBV6-5 and TRBJ2-7, with D possibly TRBD1 on 5 matching bases. This CDR3 has 15 residues. The V gene's germline CDR1 is MNHEY and CDR2 SVGAGI. V was pared by 9 bases and J by 3 bases, with 21 bases between. As DNA, the CDR3 is TGTGCCAGTACCCTGGGCAGGGCATACCTCTACGAGCAGTACTTC. Its translation: CASTLGRAYLYEQYF.

The chain has TRBV7-9 and TRBJ2-5; possible D gene TRBD2, 6 bases. The CDR3 is 15 amino acids. Germline V gene lookup returns CDR1 SEHNR and CDR2 FQNEAQ (reference sequence). The ends were cut back, 4 bases at V and 1 base at J, with 13 bases in the middle. The CDR3 loop is CASSWFGGVQETQYF. The CDR3 DNA is TGTGCCAGCAGCTGGTTCGGCGGGGTCCAAGAGACCCAGTACTTC.

The sample holds a few counts of this clone. This chain connects TRBV11-1 to TRBJ1-4, with D possibly being TRBD1 (6 bases). CDR3 size: 15 residues. The V and J ends lost 6 bases and 2 bases respectively, with 13 bases between them. Germline V lookup: CDR1 SGHAT, CDR2 FQDESV (reference sequence). CDR3 sequence reads: CASRRDIQTNEKLFF. CDR3 bases: TGTGCCAGCAGACGGGACATCCAGACTAATGAAAAACTGTTTTTT.

Only a few counts were recorded for this clone. The chain links TRBV30 to TRBJ2-1; D remains ambiguous. V was clipped by 6 bases and J by 12 bases, with 12 bases between them. CDR3 length: 10 amino acids. CDR1 and CDR2 from the germline V gene are GTSNPN and SVGIG (reference sequence). CDR3 sequence (DNA): TGTGCCTGCCAACCCTGCGGGCAGTTCTTC. Its translation is CACQPCGQFF.